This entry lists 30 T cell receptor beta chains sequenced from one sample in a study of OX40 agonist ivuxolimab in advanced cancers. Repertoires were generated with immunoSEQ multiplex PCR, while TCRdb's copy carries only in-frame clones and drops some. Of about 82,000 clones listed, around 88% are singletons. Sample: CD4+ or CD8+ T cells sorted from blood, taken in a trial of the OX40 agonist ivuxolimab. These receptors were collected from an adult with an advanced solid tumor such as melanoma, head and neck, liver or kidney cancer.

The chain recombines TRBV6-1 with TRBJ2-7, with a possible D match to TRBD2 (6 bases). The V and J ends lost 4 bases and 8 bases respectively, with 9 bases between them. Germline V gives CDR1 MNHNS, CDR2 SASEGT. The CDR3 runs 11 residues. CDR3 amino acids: CASSGRDKQYF. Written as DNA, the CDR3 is TGTGCCAGCAGTGGGCGGGATAAGCAGTACTTC.

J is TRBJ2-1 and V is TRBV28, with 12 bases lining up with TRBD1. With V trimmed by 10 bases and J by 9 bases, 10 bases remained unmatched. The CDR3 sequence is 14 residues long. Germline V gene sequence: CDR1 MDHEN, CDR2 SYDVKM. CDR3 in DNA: TGTGCCACCCGCCGGGACAGGGGGCAGTTTGAGCAGTTCTTC. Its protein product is CATRRDRGQFEQFF.

The CDR3 spells CASSYDVLGEQYF. The CDR3, as DNA: TGTGCCAGCAGCTACGACGTCCTGGGCGAGCAGTACTTC. The chain employs TRBV5-6 and TRBJ2-7; D is undetermined. This CDR3 is 13 amino acids long. Germline V gives CDR1 SGHDT, CDR2 YYEEEE. Deletions cut 3 bases from V and 6 bases from J, with 13 bases between.

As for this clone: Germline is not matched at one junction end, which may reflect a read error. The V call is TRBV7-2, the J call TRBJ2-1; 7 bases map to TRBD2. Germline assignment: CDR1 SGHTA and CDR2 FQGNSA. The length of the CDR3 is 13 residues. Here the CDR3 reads CASSLGDGRAFLF. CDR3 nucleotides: TGTGCCAGCAGCTTGGGTGATGGGAGGGCCTTTCTCTTC.

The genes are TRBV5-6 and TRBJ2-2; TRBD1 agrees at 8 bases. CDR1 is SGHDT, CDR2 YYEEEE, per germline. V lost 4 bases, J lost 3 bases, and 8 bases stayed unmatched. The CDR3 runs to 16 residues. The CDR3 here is CASSLPGQVYTGELFF. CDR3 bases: TGTGCCAGCAGCCTGCCGGGACAGGTGTACACCGGGGAGCTGTTTTTT.

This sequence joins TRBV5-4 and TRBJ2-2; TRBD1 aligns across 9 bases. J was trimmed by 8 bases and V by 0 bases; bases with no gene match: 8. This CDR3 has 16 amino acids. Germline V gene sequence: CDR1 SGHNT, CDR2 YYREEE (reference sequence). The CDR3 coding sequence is TGTGCCAGCAGCTTGGTCCCGGGACAGGGCCAAGGGGAGCTGTTTTTT. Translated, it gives CASSLVPGQGQGELFF. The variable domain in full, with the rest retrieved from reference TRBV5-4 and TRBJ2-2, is ETGVTQSPTHLIKTRGQQVTLRCSSQSGHNTVSWYQQALGQGPQFIFQYYREEENGRGNFPPRFSGLQFPNYSSELNVNALELDDSALYLCASSLVPGQGQGELFFGEGSRLTVL.

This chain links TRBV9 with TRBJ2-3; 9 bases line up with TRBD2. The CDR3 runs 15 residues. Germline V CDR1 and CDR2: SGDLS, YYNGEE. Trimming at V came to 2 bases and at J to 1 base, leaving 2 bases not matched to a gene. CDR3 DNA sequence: TGTGCCAGCAGCGTGACTAGCGGCCGCACAGATACGCAGTATTTT. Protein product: CASSVTSGRTDTQYF.

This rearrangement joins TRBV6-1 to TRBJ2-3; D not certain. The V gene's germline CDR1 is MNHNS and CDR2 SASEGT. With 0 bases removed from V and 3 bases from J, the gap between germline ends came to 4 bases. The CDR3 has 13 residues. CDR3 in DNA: TGTGCCAGCAGTGAAGCGGGAACAGATACGCAGTATTTT. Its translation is CASSEAGTDTQYF.

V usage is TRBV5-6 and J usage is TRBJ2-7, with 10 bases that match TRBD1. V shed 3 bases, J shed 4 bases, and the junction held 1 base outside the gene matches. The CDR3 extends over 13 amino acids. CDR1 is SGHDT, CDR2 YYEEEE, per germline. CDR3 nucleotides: TGTGCCAGCAGCTGGGACAGGGGATACGAGCAGTACTTC. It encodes CASSWDRGYEQYF.

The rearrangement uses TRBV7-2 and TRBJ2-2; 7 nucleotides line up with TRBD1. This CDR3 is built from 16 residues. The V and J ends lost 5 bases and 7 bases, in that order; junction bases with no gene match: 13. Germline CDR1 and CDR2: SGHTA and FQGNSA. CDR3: CASSRSLGGHIGELFF. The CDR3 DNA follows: TGTGCCAGCAGCCGAAGCCTAGGGGGCCATATCGGGGAGCTGTTTTTT.

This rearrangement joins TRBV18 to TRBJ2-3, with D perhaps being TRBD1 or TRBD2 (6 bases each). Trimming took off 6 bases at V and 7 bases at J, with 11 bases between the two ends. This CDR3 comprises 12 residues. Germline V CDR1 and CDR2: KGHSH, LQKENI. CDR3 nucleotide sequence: TGTGCCAGCTCGGGGGGCCCGAATACGCAGTATTTT. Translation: CASSGGPNTQYF.

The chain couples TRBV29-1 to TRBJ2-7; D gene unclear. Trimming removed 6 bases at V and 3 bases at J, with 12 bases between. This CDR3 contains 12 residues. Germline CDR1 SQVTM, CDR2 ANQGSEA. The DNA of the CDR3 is TGCAGCGTGGGTACGACGGGCTACGAGCAGTACTTC. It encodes CSVGTTGYEQYF.

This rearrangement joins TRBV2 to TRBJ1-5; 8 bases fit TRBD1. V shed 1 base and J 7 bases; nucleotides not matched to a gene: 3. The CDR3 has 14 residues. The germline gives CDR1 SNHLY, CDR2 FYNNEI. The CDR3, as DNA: TGTGCCAGCAGTGAAGGGCGACAGGGGCAGCCCCAGCATTTT. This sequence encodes CASSEGRQGQPQHF.

CDR3 residues: CASSPYRREEYEQYF. CDR3 nucleotide sequence: TGTGCCAGCAGTCCCTATAGGCGGGAGGAATACGAGCAGTACTTC. This chain connects TRBV27 to TRBJ2-7; TRBD2 agrees at 8 bases. V was clipped by 5 bases and J by 4 bases; unmatched bases: 10. Looked up from germline, CDR1 is MNHEY and CDR2 is SMNVEV (reference sequence). The CDR3 length is 15 residues.

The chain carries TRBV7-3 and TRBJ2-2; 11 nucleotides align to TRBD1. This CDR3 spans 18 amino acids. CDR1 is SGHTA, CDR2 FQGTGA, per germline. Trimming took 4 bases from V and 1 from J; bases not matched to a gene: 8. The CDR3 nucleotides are TGTGCCAGCAGCTCAAGGACAGGGGGCGCGGGGAACACCGGGGAGCTGTTTTTT. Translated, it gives CASSSRTGGAGNTGELFF. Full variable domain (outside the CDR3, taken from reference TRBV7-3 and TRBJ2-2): GAGVSQTPSNKVTEKGKYVELRCDPISGHTALYWYRQSLGQGPEFLIYFQGTGAADDSGLPNDRFFAVRPEGSVSTLKIQRTERGDSAVYLCASSSRTGGAGNTGELFFGEGSRLTVL.

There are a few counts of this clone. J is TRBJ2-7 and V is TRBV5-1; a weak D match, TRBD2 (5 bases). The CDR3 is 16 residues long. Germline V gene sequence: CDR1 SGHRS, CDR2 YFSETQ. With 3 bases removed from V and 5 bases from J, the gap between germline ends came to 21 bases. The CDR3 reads CASSSTQGSINNEQYF. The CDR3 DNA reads TGCGCCAGCAGCTCAACCCAAGGGAGTATTAACAACGAGCAGTACTTC.

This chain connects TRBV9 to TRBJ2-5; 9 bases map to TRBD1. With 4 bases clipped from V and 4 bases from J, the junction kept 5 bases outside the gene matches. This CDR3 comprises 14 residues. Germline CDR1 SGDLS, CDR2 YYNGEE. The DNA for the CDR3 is TGTGCCAGCAGCCCGCTGGGACAGGGAGAGACCCAGTACTTC. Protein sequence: CASSPLGQGETQYF.

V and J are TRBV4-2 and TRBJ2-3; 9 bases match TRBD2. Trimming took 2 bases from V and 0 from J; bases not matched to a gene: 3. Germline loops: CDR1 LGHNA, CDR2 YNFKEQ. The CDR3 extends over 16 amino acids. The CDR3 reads CASSQFLAGSTDTQYF. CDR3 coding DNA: TGTGCCAGCAGCCAATTCCTAGCGGGGAGCACAGATACGCAGTATTTT.

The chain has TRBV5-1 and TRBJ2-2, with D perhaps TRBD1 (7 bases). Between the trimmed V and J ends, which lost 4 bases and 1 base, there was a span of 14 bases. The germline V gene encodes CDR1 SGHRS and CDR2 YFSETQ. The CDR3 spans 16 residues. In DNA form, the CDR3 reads TGCGCCAGCAGCAAGACAGGGACTGGGAACACCGGGGAGCTGTTTTTT. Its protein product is CASSKTGTGNTGELFF.

CDR3 coding DNA: TGCGCCAGCAGCTCCGGACTAGCGGGAGATAATGAGCAGTTCTTC. Translated: CASSSGLAGDNEQFF. The chain combines TRBV5-1 with TRBJ2-1; 13 nucleotides align to TRBD2. V lost 3 bases, J lost 7 bases, and 4 bases stayed unmatched. The CDR3 sequence is 15 residues long. Germline V gives CDR1 SGHRS, CDR2 YFSETQ.

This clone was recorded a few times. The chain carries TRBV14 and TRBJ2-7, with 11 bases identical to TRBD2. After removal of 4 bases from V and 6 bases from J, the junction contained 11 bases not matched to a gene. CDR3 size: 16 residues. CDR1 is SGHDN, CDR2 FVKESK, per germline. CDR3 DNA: TGTGCCAGCAGCCCGCCATTACTAGCGGGAGTATCCGAGCAGTACTTC. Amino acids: CASSPPLLAGVSEQYF.

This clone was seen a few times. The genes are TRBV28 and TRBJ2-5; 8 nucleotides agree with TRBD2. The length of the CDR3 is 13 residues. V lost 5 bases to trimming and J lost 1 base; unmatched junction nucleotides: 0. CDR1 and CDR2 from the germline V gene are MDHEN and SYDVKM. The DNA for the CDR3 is TGTGCCAGCAGTAGCGGGAGCCAAGAGACCCAGTACTTC. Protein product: CASSSGSQETQYF.

The CDR3 coding sequence is TGTGCCACCAGCAGAGATCAGAGCTCCTACGAGCAGTACTTC. It encodes CATSRDQSSYEQYF. The chain recombines TRBV15 with TRBJ2-7; D is uncertain. The CDR3 has 14 amino acids. Germline CDR1 reads LNHNV; CDR2 reads YYDKDF (reference sequence). The V gene lost 0 bases and the J gene lost 0 bases, with 6 bases spanning the gap.

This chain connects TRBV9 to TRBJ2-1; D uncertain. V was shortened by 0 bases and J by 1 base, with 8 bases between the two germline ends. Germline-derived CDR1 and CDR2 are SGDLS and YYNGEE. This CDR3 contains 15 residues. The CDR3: CASSVATPSYNEQFF. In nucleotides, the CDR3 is TGTGCCAGCAGCGTAGCAACACCATCCTACAATGAGCAGTTCTTC.

The CDR3 reads CASSLWEGRNTEAFF. As DNA, the CDR3 is TGTGCCAGCAGTTTATGGGAGGGGCGGAACACTGAAGCTTTCTTT. This chain connects TRBV28 to TRBJ1-1; perhaps TRBD1 as D (5 bases). The CDR3 runs to 15 residues. V shed 0 bases and J shed 1 base, with 9 bases lying between them. CDR1 and CDR2 from the germline V gene are MDHEN and SYDVKM.

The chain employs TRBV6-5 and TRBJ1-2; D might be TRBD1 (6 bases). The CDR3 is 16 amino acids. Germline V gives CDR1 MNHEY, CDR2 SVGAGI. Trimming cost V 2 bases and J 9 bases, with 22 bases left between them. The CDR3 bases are TGTGCCAGCAGTTACCGACCAGGGGCCTTGGGGTTAAGCTACACCTTC. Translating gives CASSYRPGALGLSYTF.

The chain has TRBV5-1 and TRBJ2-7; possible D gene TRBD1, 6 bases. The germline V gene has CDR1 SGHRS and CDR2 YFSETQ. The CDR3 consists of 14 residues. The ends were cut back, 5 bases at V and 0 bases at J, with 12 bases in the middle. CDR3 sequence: CASRGDTSSYEQYF. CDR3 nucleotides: TGCGCCAGCAGGGGGGACACTAGCTCCTACGAGCAGTACTTC. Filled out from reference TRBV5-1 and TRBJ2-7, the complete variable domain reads KAGVTQTPRYLIKTRGQQVTLSCSPISGHRSVSWYQQTPGQGLQFLFEYFSETQRNKGNFPGRFSGRQFSNSRSEMNVSTLELGDSALYLCASRGDTSSYEQYFGPGTRLTVT.

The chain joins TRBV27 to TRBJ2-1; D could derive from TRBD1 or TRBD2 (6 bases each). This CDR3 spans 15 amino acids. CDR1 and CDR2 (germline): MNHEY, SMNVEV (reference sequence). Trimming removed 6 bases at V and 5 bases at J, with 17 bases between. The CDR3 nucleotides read TGTGCCAGCAGCTCTAGGGGGGCTGGGCACAATGAGCAGTTCTTC. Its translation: CASSSRGAGHNEQFF.

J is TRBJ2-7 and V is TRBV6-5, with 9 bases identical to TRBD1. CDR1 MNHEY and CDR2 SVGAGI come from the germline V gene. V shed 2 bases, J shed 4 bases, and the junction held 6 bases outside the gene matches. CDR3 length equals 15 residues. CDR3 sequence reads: CASSYQRTGEYEQYF. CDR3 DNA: TGTGCCAGCAGTTACCAGCGGACAGGGGAATACGAGCAGTACTTC.

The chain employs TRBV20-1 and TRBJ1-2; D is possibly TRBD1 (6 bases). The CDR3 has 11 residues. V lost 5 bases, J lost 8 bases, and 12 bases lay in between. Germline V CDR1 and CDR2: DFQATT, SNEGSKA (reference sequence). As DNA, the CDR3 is TGCAGTGCTGGGGCAGGGGAGGGCTACACCTTC. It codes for CSAGAGEGYTF.